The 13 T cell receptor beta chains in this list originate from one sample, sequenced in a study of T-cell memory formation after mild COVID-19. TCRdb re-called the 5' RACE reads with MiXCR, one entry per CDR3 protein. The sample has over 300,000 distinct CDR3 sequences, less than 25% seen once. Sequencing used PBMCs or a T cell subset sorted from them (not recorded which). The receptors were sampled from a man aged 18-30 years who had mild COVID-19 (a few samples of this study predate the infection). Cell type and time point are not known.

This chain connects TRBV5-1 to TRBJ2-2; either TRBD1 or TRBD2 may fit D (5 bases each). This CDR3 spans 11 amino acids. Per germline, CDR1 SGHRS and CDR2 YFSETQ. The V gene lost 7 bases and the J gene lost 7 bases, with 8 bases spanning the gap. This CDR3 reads CASGDGGELFF. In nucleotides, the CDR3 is TGCGCCAGCGGGGACGGCGGGGAGCTGTTTTTT.

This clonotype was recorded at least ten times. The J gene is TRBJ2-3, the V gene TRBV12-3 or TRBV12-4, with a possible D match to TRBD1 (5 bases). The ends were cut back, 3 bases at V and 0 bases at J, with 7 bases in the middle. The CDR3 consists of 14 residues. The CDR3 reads CASSLTASTDTQYF. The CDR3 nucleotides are TGTGCCAGCAGTTTGACAGCTAGCACAGATACGCAGTATTTT.

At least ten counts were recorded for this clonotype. The chain's CDR3 is CASRRGRSEKLFF. The CDR3 bases are TGTGCCAGCCGTAGGGGCAGAAGTGAAAAACTGTTTTTT. V usage is TRBV12-3 or TRBV12-4 and J usage is TRBJ1-4, with a possible D match to TRBD1 (5 bases). This CDR3 has 13 residues. V lost 8 bases, J lost 7 bases, and 14 bases lay in between.

The CDR3, as DNA: TGCGCCAGCAGCCAAGTCCGGACGGGGGAGACCCAGTACTTC. Translating it yields CASSQVRTGETQYF. The chain joins TRBV4-3 to TRBJ2-5; D is possibly TRBD2 (5 bases). CDR1 and CDR2 from the germline V gene are LGHNA and YSLEER. Between the trimmed V and J ends, which lost 1 base and 5 bases, there was a span of 11 bases. This CDR3 spans 14 amino acids.

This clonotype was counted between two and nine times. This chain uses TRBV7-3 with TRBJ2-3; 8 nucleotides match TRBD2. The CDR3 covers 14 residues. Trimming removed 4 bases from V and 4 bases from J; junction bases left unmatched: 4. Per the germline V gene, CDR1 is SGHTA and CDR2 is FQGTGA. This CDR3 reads CASSSRGAPDTQYF. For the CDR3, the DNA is TGTGCCAGCAGCTCGCGGGGGGCCCCAGATACGCAGTATTTT.

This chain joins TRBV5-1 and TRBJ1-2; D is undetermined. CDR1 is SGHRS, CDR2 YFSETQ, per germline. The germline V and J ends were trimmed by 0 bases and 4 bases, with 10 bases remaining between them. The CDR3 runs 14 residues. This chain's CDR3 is CASSLGPPGYGYTF. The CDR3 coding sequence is TGCGCCAGCAGCTTGGGACCACCAGGCTATGGCTACACCTTC.

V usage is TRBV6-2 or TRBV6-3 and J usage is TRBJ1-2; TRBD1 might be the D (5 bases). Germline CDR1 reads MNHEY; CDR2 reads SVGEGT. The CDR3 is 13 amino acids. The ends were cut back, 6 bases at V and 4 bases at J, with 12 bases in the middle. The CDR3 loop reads CASSVQERYGYTF. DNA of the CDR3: TGTGCCAGCAGCGTACAGGAACGCTATGGCTACACCTTC.

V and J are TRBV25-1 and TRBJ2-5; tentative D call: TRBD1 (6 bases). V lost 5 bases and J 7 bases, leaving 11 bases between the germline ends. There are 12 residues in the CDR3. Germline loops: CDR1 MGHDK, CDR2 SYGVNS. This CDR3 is CASSSQGWTQYF. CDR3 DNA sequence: TGTGCCAGCAGTTCACAGGGTTGGACCCAGTACTTC. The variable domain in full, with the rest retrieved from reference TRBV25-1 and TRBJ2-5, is EADIYQTPRYLVIGTGKKITLECSQTMGHDKMYWYQQDPGMELHLIHYSYGVNSTEKGDLSSESTVSRIRTEHFPLTLESARPSHTSQYLCASSSQGWTQYFGPGTRLLVL.

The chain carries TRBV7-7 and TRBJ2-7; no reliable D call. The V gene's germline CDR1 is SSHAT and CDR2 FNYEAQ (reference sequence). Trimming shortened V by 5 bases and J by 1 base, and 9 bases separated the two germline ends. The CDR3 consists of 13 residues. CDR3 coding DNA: TGTGCCAGCAGCAAGGACGCTTCCTACGAGCAGTACTTC. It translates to CASSKDASYEQYF.

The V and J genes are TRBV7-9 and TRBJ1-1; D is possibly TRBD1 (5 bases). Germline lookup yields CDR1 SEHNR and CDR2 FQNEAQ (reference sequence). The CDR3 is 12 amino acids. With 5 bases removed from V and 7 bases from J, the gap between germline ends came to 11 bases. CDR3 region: CASSTVQGEAFF. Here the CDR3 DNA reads TGTGCCAGCAGCACAGTTCAGGGTGAAGCTTTCTTT.

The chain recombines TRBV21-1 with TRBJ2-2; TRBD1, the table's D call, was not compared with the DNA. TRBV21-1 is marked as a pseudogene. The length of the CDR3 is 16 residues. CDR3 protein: CASSIGACKVLGELFF. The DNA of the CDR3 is TGTGCCAGCAGCATCGGGGCTTGTAAGGTTTTGGGGGAGCTGTTTTTT.

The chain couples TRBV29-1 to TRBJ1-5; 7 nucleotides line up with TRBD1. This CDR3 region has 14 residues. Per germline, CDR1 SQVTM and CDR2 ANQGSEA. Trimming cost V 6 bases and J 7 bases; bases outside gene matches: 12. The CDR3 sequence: CSVADRDERQPQHF. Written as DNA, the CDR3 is TGCAGCGTGGCCGACAGGGATGAGCGGCAGCCCCAGCATTTT.

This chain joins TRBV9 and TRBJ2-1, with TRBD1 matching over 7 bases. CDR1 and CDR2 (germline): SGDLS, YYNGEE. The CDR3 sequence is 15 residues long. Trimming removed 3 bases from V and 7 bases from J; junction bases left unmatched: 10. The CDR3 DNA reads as TGTGCCAGCAGCGCGTCGGGACAGTACGGGAATGAGCAGTTCTTC. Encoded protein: CASSASGQYGNEQFF.